Each of the 32 T cell receptor beta chains below was sequenced from the same sample in a study of identical twins. TCRdb fed the 5' RACE reads into MiXCR, producing one record per CDR3 protein. The table lists 1.5 million to 2 million distinct CDR3 sequences, around a third of them singletons, with about 0.27% in the top ten. Sequences were obtained from cord blood. These receptors all come from a newborn girl in good health.

This clonotype occurred once. The junction departs from the called germline gene at one end, perhaps through a read error. V gene TRBV10-3 combines with J gene TRBJ2-5; TRBD2 matches at 12 bases. The CDR3 has 14 residues. Looked up from germline, CDR1 is ENHRY and CDR2 is SYGVKD. The CDR3 protein is CAISDGFVGTSGFF. Written as DNA, the CDR3 is TGTGCCATCAGTGATGGTTTTGTAGGGACTAGCGGGTTCTTC.

This clonotype was found a few times. The V call is TRBV20-1, the J call TRBJ1-2; 7 nucleotides agree with TRBD1. The CDR3 is 11 amino acids. V shed 5 bases, J shed 8 bases, and the junction held 5 bases outside the gene matches. CDR1 DFQATT and CDR2 SNEGSKA come from the germline V gene (reference sequence). The chain's CDR3 is CSAPRGSGYTF. Here the CDR3 DNA reads TGCAGTGCTCCCAGGGGGTCAGGCTACACCTTC.

The CDR3 coding sequence is TGCGCCAGCGCAATGTCGGGCACTGAAGCTTTCTTT. It is translated as CASAMSGTEAFF. The genes are TRBV5-1 and TRBJ1-1; D not certain. Germline CDR1 SGHRS, CDR2 YFSETQ. This CDR3 has 12 amino acids. Trimming stripped 7 bases from V and 4 bases from J, with 11 bases between.

This clonotype was detected ten times or more. V is TRBV12-3 or TRBV12-4 and J is TRBJ2-7; the D is unclear. V gave up 6 bases and J gave up 4 bases, with 16 bases separating them. The CDR3 totals 14 residues. CDR3 bases: TGTGCCAGCAGCCGCACAGTCGGAACTTACGAGCAGTACTTC. It codes for CASSRTVGTYEQYF.

The sample holds many counts of this clonotype. The chain recombines TRBV7-2 with TRBJ1-2; D is possibly TRBD1 (5 bases). The V end lost 0 bases, the J end lost 7 bases, and 9 bases lay between the germline ends. The CDR3 is 13 residues long. In germline, CDR1 is SGHTA, CDR2 FQGNSA. CDR3 sequence: CASSLALQGGYTF. The CDR3 bases are TGTGCCAGCAGCTTAGCCCTTCAGGGTGGCTACACCTTC.

This clonotype was seen only a few times. The V call is TRBV20-1, the J call TRBJ2-1, with 12 bases fitting TRBD2. The CDR3 totals 15 residues. The J segment lost 3 bases and the V segment lost 6 bases, leaving 6 bases of the junction unmatched. The germline V gene encodes CDR1 DFQATT and CDR2 SNEGSKA (reference sequence). CDR3 residues: CSAWTSGEYYNEQFF. DNA for the CDR3: TGCAGTGCGTGGACTAGCGGGGAATACTACAATGAGCAGTTCTTC.

The gene calls are TRBV20-1 and TRBJ2-3; maybe TRBD1 (6 bases). V gave up 4 bases and J gave up 0 bases, with 11 bases separating them. The CDR3 is made up of 14 amino acids. In germline, CDR1 is DFQATT, CDR2 SNEGSKA (reference sequence). The CDR3 here is CSAIRGPSTDTQYF. The DNA for the CDR3 is TGCAGTGCTATCAGGGGACCTAGCACAGATACGCAGTATTTT.

This clonotype was found a few times. This chain joins TRBV24-1 and TRBJ2-5, with D maybe TRBD1 (5 bases). Trimming left V 9 bases short and J 1 base short, with 11 bases between. Germline V lookup: CDR1 KGHDR, CDR2 SFDVKD. The CDR3 has 13 amino acids. This chain's CDR3 is CATADSLQETQYF. The CDR3, as DNA: TGTGCCACCGCTGACAGCCTCCAAGAGACCCAGTACTTC.

The chain joins TRBV7-2 to TRBJ2-4, with 7 bases lining up with TRBD1. The CDR3 has 18 residues. Per germline, CDR1 SGHTA and CDR2 FQGNSA. V trimming: 1 base; J trimming: 1 base; junction bases outside the gene matches: 10. For the CDR3, the DNA is TGTGCCAGCAGCTTAGATGGCCGACAGGGATCGGCCAAAAACATTCAGTACTTC. Its protein is CASSLDGRQGSAKNIQYF.

The J gene is TRBJ2-3, the V gene TRBV20-1, with D possibly being TRBD2 (5 bases). This CDR3 has 15 amino acids. The V end was cut by 0 bases, the J end by 4 bases, with 14 bases between. CDR1 and CDR2 (germline): DFQATT, SNEGSKA (reference sequence). DNA for the CDR3: TGCAGTGCTAGAGATAGGGTGGGTAGCGCAGATACGCAGTATTTT. Residues: CSARDRVGSADTQYF.

This chain uses TRBV28 with TRBJ1-5; D possibly corresponds to TRBD1 (5 bases). The V end was cut by 2 bases, the J end by 3 bases, with 14 bases between. The germline V gene encodes CDR1 MDHEN and CDR2 SYDVKM. The CDR3 has 16 residues. DNA for the CDR3: TGTGCCAGCAGTTTACCCTGGGACGGAGACAATCAGCCCCAGCATTTT. Amino acid sequence: CASSLPWDGDNQPQHF.

J is TRBJ2-5 and V is TRBV3-1; a possible D gene is TRBD1 (6 bases). Trimming pared 1 base from V and 9 bases from J, leaving 9 bases between. Germline CDR1 is LGHDT and CDR2 is YNNKEL (reference sequence). CDR3 size: 12 residues. This chain's CDR3 is CASSQGQEAQYF. CDR3 in DNA: TGTGCCAGCAGCCAAGGACAGGAGGCCCAGTACTTC.

The chain carries TRBV3-1 and TRBJ2-7, with a possible D match to TRBD2 (6 bases). Germline V gene lookup returns CDR1 LGHDT and CDR2 YNNKEL (reference sequence). The V end lost 1 base, the J end lost 0 bases, and 10 bases lay between the germline ends. The CDR3 loop spans 15 amino acids. CDR3 in amino acids: CASSQGGRGSYEQYF. CDR3 DNA: TGTGCCAGCAGCCAAGGTGGGCGGGGCTCCTACGAGCAGTACTTC.

The chain has TRBV4-2 and TRBJ2-3, with 13 nucleotides matching TRBD2. After removal of 3 bases from V and 0 bases from J, the junction contained 21 bases not matched to a gene. CDR1 and CDR2 from the germline V gene are LGHNA and YNFKEQ. The CDR3 totals 23 residues. CDR3 protein: CASSQARTSGGLDRRSSTDTQYF. CDR3 in DNA: TGTGCCAGCAGCCAGGCCAGGACTAGCGGGGGTCTCGACCGACGATCTAGCACAGATACGCAGTATTTT.

This clonotype has a handful of counts. The rearrangement links TRBV4-1 to TRBJ2-1; D ambiguous. Germline-derived CDR1 and CDR2 are MGHRA and YSYEKL. The CDR3 has 13 amino acids. Between the trimmed V and J ends, which lost 5 bases and 10 bases, there was a span of 15 bases. For the CDR3, the DNA is TGCGCCAGCAGCGTTTCGAGCTGGGTCGAGCAGTTCTTC. Amino acids: CASSVSSWVEQFF.

About this clonotype: A much bigger clone sits one base away, suggesting this may be a read error. Here the CDR3 DNA reads TGTGCCGGCATGGGACAGTTGTACGAGCAGTACTTC. Translated: CAGMGQLYEQYF. V usage is TRBV2 and J usage is TRBJ2-5, with 7 bases identical to TRBD1. The better agreement between TRBJ2-7 and the DNA end casts doubt on the J call. Germline values: CDR1 SNHLY, CDR2 FYNNEI. The length of the CDR3 is 12 residues.

This chain connects TRBV7-9 to TRBJ2-7; TRBD2 matches at 10 bases. Germline CDR1 is SEHNR and CDR2 is FQNEAQ (reference sequence). Unmatched junction bases numbered 10, after V lost 5 bases and J lost 0 bases. The CDR3 is 17 residues long. The CDR3 sequence is CASSPGSSGGRSYEQYF. The CDR3 nucleotides are TGTGCCAGCAGCCCCGGTAGTAGCGGGGGGCGCTCCTACGAGCAGTACTTC. The whole variable domain, remainder taken from reference TRBV7-9 and TRBJ2-7, is DTGVSQNPRHKITKRGQNVTFRCDPISEHNRLYWYRQTLGQGPEFLTYFQNEAQLEKSRLLSDRFSAERPKGSFSTLEIQRTEQGDSAMYLCASSPGSSGGRSYEQYFGPGTRLTVT.

The CDR3 DNA is TGCGCCAGCAGCCAAGGGGGGGCTTCCAGATCCTACGAGCAGTACTTC. Amino acids: CASSQGGASRSYEQYF. The chain is built from TRBV4-1 and TRBJ2-7, with D perhaps assigned TRBD1 or TRBD2 (6 bases each). This CDR3 has 16 amino acids. V lost 1 base to trimming and J lost 1 base, with 14 bases between them. Germline loops: CDR1 MGHRA, CDR2 YSYEKL.

This clonotype was recorded a few times. This chain connects TRBV28 to TRBJ2-3; D assignment may be TRBD1 or TRBD2 (6 bases each). V was pared by 8 bases and J by 0 bases, with 12 bases between. Germline V CDR1 and CDR2: MDHEN, SYDVKM. This CDR3 region has 14 residues. The CDR3 here is CASERGTSTDTQYF. For the CDR3, the DNA is TGTGCCAGCGAGAGGGGGACTAGCACAGATACGCAGTATTTT.

V and J are TRBV7-2 and TRBJ1-1, with 9 bases matching TRBD1. There are 13 residues in the CDR3. CDR1 is SGHTA, CDR2 FQGNSA, per germline. The junction had 2 bases not matched to a gene; V was cut back by 3 bases and J by 6 bases. CDR3 amino acids: CASSFRDRAEAFF. The CDR3 coding sequence is TGTGCCAGCAGCTTCCGGGACAGGGCTGAAGCTTTCTTT.

The genes are TRBV5-1 and TRBJ2-1; D gene ambiguous. V lost 4 bases to trimming and J lost 8 bases, with 19 bases between them. The V gene's germline CDR1 is SGHRS and CDR2 YFSETQ. This CDR3 comprises 15 residues. In nucleotides, the CDR3 is TGCGCCAGCAGCCCTTTAGATTCCGGTGTGGATGAGCAGTTCTTC. The encoded protein is CASSPLDSGVDEQFF.

The chain recombines TRBV27 with TRBJ1-5; perhaps TRBD1 as D (5 bases). Trimming removed 1 base at V and 7 bases at J, with 14 bases between. CDR3 length: 15 residues. Looked up from germline, CDR1 is MNHEY and CDR2 is SMNVEV (reference sequence). The CDR3 DNA reads as TGTGCCAGCAGTTTATTTGGGCAGGGTCCCCAGCCCCAGCATTTT. Residues: CASSLFGQGPQPQHF.

The CDR3 coding sequence is TGTGCTAGTGGTTGGGCGGAGACCCAGTACTTC. It codes for CASGWAETQYF. This sequence joins TRBV12-5 and TRBJ2-5; D is unresolved. V was clipped by 4 bases and J by 5 bases, with 5 bases between them. The CDR3 consists of 11 residues. The germline V gene encodes CDR1 LGHNT and CDR2 FRNRAP.

This clonotype was counted only a few times. The V and J genes are TRBV7-2 and TRBJ2-1, with D possibly being TRBD2 (5 bases). Trimming removed 6 bases at V and 1 base at J, with 10 bases between. From germline, CDR1 is SGHTA and CDR2 FQGNSA. The CDR3 sequence is 14 residues long. This CDR3 reads CASRAADSYNEQFF. Written as DNA, the CDR3 is TGTGCCAGCAGAGCAGCGGATTCCTACAATGAGCAGTTCTTC.

Comments on this clonotype: Compared with germline, one end of the junction differs, possibly owing to a read error. The chain combines TRBV6-5 with TRBJ1-1; TRBD1 might be the D (5 bases). The CDR3 runs 11 residues. The germline CDR1 and CDR2 sequences are MNHEY and SVGAGI. The CDR3 bases are TGTACCAGCAGTTACGGGGGGAGGGCTTTCTTT. This encodes CTSSYGGRAFF.

V and J are TRBV2 and TRBJ2-7, with D hard to call. The CDR3 consists of 13 residues. Per germline, CDR1 SNHLY and CDR2 FYNNEI. The V and J ends lost 5 bases and 6 bases respectively, with 14 bases between them. CDR3: CASSQKGWGEQYF. CDR3 coding DNA: TGTGCCAGCAGTCAGAAGGGCTGGGGCGAGCAGTACTTC. The full variable domain, with the rest looked up from reference TRBV2 and TRBJ2-7, is EPEVTQTPSHQVTQMGQEVILRCVPISNHLYFYWYRQILGQKVEFLVSFYNNEISEKSEIFDDQFSVERPDGSNFTLKIRSTKLEDSAMYFCASSQKGWGEQYFGPGTRLTVT.

A few counts support this clonotype. DNA for the CDR3: TGTGCCACCGGGGGACAGCAAGAGACCCAGTACTTC. This encodes CATGGQQETQYF. The chain joins TRBV24-1 to TRBJ2-5; 7 bases line up with TRBD1. V lost 9 bases to trimming and J lost 2 bases; unmatched junction nucleotides: 2. This CDR3 has 12 residues. The germline gives CDR1 KGHDR, CDR2 SFDVKD.

J is TRBJ1-4 and V is TRBV10-3; D is perhaps TRBD1 (5 bases). This CDR3 contains 16 residues. CDR1 ENHRY and CDR2 SYGVKD come from the germline V gene. V shed 3 bases and J shed 5 bases, with 16 bases lying between them. The CDR3, as DNA: TGTGCCATCAGTGACCGGGACCGCCGGGGGAATGAAAAACTGTTTTTT. This translates into CAISDRDRRGNEKLFF.

J is TRBJ2-4 and V is TRBV27; TRBD1 aligns across 7 bases. With the DNA end fitting TRBJ2-7 better, the J assignment may be wrong. This CDR3 region has 15 residues. The germline CDR1 and CDR2 sequences are MNHEY and SMNVEV (reference sequence). In DNA, the CDR3 is TGTGCCAGCACCCGGGACAGCACCCTCTCCTACGAGCAGTACTTC. As protein: CASTRDSTLSYEQYF.

This clonotype was seen only a few times. The chain combines TRBV12-5 with TRBJ1-2, with D maybe TRBD1 (5 bases). With 4 bases removed from V and 3 bases from J, the gap between germline ends came to 15 bases. There are 15 residues in the CDR3. CDR1 and CDR2 from the germline V gene are LGHNT and FRNRAP. Here the CDR3 DNA reads TGTGCTAGTGGTTCAACTTTCCGGGGCGACTATGGCTACACCTTC. It encodes CASGSTFRGDYGYTF. Drawing the rest from reference TRBV12-5 and TRBJ1-2, the complete variable domain is DARVTQTPRHKVTEMGQEVTMRCQPILGHNTVFWYRQTMMQGLELLAYFRNRAPLDDSGMPKDRFSAEMPDATLATLKIQPSEPRDSAVYFCASGSTFRGDYGYTFGSGTRLTVV.

In its sample, this clonotype was seen many times. The chain recombines TRBV12-3 or TRBV12-4 with TRBJ1-2, with D unclear. CDR3 length: 15 amino acids. V was shortened by 6 bases and J by 2 bases, with 16 bases between the two germline ends. The CDR3 DNA reads as TGTGCCAGCAGCCTAGTTGGAGGGAGGAACTATGGCTACACCTTC. It encodes CASSLVGGRNYGYTF.

This clonotype was observed a few times. Written as DNA, the CDR3 is TGTGCCAGCTCATCCACTAGCAACAATGAGCAGTTCTTC. It specifies CASSSTSNNEQFF. The genes are TRBV18 and TRBJ2-1; the D gene is possibly TRBD2 (6 bases). CDR1 is KGHSH and CDR2 is LQKENI in the germline V gene. This CDR3 is built from 13 residues. The ends were cut back, 5 bases at V and 5 bases at J, with 10 bases in the middle.